Each of the 26 T cell receptor beta chains below was sequenced from the same sample in a study of CD8 T cells in ankylosing spondylitis. TCRdb re-derived calls from the 5' RACE reads in MiXCR, one entry per CDR3 protein. The table has hundreds of thousands of distinct CDR3 sequences, roughly 8.6% seen once. The sequenced material came from blood, either unsorted or a sorted T cell fraction (not recorded which). These receptors originate from a male donor with ankylosing spondylitis or in good health (not recorded which).

The chain uses TRBV7-8 and TRBJ2-1; TRBD1 aligns across 8 bases. Germline V lookup: CDR1 SGHVS, CDR2 FQNEAQ. The CDR3 consists of 15 residues. The V gene end was trimmed by 1 base and the J gene end by 2 bases; junction bases not matched to a gene: 1. The CDR3 DNA reads as TGTGCCAGCAGCTTAGGGACAGGGACCTACAATGAGCAGTTCTTC. The encoded protein is CASSLGTGTYNEQFF. Complete variable domain (other parts from reference TRBV7-8 and TRBJ2-1): GAGVSQSPRYKVAKRGQDVALRCDPISGHVSLFWYQQALGQGPEFLTYFQNEAQLDKSGLPSDRFFAERPEGSVSTLKIQRTQQEDSAVYLCASSLGTGTYNEQFFGPGTRLTVL.

This clonotype showed up many times. The chain carries TRBV6-5 and TRBJ1-2, with D perhaps TRBD1 (6 bases). Per germline, CDR1 MNHEY and CDR2 SVGAGI. Trimming took 0 bases from V and 7 from J, leaving 15 bases between them. The CDR3 totals 15 residues. The CDR3 DNA reads TGTGCCAGCAGTTACTCGCAGGAGGGGGTGGCTGGCTACACCTTC. Its protein is CASSYSQEGVAGYTF.

In its sample, this clonotype was seen many times. V usage is TRBV4-1 and J usage is TRBJ1-4; D may be TRBD1 (6 bases). V lost 0 bases and J lost 9, with 14 bases in between. Germline assignment: CDR1 MGHRA and CDR2 YSYEKL. The CDR3 consists of 15 residues. The CDR3 here is CASSQDLGQWKKLFF. CDR3 nucleotides: TGCGCCAGCAGCCAAGACTTAGGACAGTGGAAAAAACTGTTTTTT.

There are many counts of this clonotype. CDR3 loop: CASRKTVNSPLHF. Written as DNA, the CDR3 is TGTGCCAGCAGAAAGACGGTTAATTCACCCCTCCACTTT. This rearrangement joins TRBV12-3 or TRBV12-4 to TRBJ1-6; D not certain. The germline V and J ends were trimmed by 6 bases and 6 bases, with 9 bases remaining between them. The CDR3 covers 13 residues.

Many counts were recorded for this clonotype. The CDR3 nucleotides are TGTGCCAGCAGGCAAGACAGGTCACAGCCCCAGCATTTT. It codes for CASRQDRSQPQHF. This chain connects TRBV6-2 or TRBV6-3 to TRBJ1-5; D may be TRBD1 (6 bases). CDR1 is MNHEY, CDR2 SVGEGT, per germline. Trimming took off 6 bases at V and 7 bases at J, with 13 bases between the two ends. The CDR3 has 13 residues.

This clonotype was picked up many times. The chain couples TRBV7-9 to TRBJ2-6; TRBD1 matches 7 bases. In germline, CDR1 is SEHNR, CDR2 FQNEAQ (reference sequence). CDR3 length: 17 residues. The junction had 7 bases not matched to a gene; V was cut back by 5 bases and J by 0 bases. The CDR3 DNA sequence: TGTGCCAGCAGCCCCCGACAGGGAAGCTCTGGGGCCAACGTCCTGACTTTC. Its protein is CASSPRQGSSGANVLTF.

Ten or more counts support this clonotype. The chain links TRBV19 to TRBJ1-5; 8 nucleotides agree with TRBD1. The CDR3 covers 14 residues. V was clipped by 8 bases and J by 4 bases; unmatched bases: 7. Germline V gene data show CDR1 as LNHDA and CDR2 as SQIVND (reference sequence). The CDR3 nucleotides read TGTGCCAGTGGCGGGACAGGAATAAATCAGCCCCAGCATTTT. Amino acid sequence: CASGGTGINQPQHF.

With respect to this clonotype: It may be a read error: a sequence one base away is much more abundant. The V and J genes are TRBV20-1 and TRBJ2-1, with 8 positions matching TRBD2. Germline values: CDR1 DFQATT, CDR2 SNEGSKA (reference sequence). The CDR3 loop spans 14 amino acids. Written as DNA, the CDR3 is TGCAGTCCTGGACGAGCGGGAGAGGACAATAAGCAGTTCTTC. Residues: CSPGRAGEDNKQFF.

The chain uses TRBV20-1 and TRBJ1-1; maybe TRBD1 (5 bases). V was cut by 3 bases and J by 4 bases, with 21 bases left in between. The CDR3 is 16 residues long. Germline values: CDR1 DFQATT, CDR2 SNEGSKA (reference sequence). The DNA for the CDR3 is TGCAGTGCTAGGGCTACGGCGGGGGGGGAGGGCACTGAAGCTTTCTTT. Residues: CSARATAGGEGTEAFF.

This clonotype was detected many times. V usage is TRBV5-1 and J usage is TRBJ2-1; possible D gene TRBD2, 6 bases. Germline assignment: CDR1 SGHRS and CDR2 YFSETQ. The CDR3 contains 15 residues. Trimming removed 4 bases at V and 4 bases at J, with 15 bases between. The CDR3 DNA reads TGCGCCAGCAGCACTGGGACTCGAGGGTACAATGAGCAGTTCTTC. It specifies CASSTGTRGYNEQFF.

This clonotype was seen at least ten times. The CDR3 sequence is CASSREWRGTTDTQYF. The CDR3 nucleotides read TGTGCCAGCAGTCGAGAATGGCGCGGGACTACAGATACGCAGTATTTT. V usage is TRBV11-3 and J usage is TRBJ2-3; a weak D match, TRBD2 (6 bases). V lost 6 bases, J lost 3 bases, and 19 bases lay in between. Germline V gene lookup returns CDR1 SGHNT and CDR2 YENEEA. The CDR3 runs 16 residues.

This clonotype was found many times. The chain carries TRBV20-1 and TRBJ2-3; 7 bases align to TRBD2. Germline V gene sequence: CDR1 DFQATT, CDR2 SNEGSKA (reference sequence). The trim removed 6 bases at V and 0 bases at J, leaving 15 bases unmatched. The CDR3 covers 17 residues. CDR3 residues: CSAALETAGPSTDTQYF. CDR3 nucleotides: TGCAGTGCCGCCCTCGAGACAGCGGGACCTAGCACAGATACGCAGTATTTT.

This clonotype occurred many times. The rearrangement joins TRBV14 to TRBJ2-3, with D possibly being TRBD1 (6 bases). This CDR3 has 14 residues. Germline assignment: CDR1 SGHDN and CDR2 FVKESK. V lost 3 bases and J lost 2, with 9 bases in between. CDR3 residues: CASSQGTSTDTQYF. As DNA, the CDR3 is TGTGCCAGCAGCCAGGGGACATCCACAGATACGCAGTATTTT.

This clonotype was found many times. The rearrangement links TRBV5-1 to TRBJ2-3, with 8 bases fitting TRBD1. This CDR3 contains 15 residues. V was clipped by 2 bases and J by 2 bases; unmatched bases: 4. The germline CDR1 and CDR2 sequences are SGHRS and YFSETQ. In DNA, the CDR3 is TGCGCCAGCAGCTTCGAGGACAGGGCCACAGATACGCAGTATTTT. This translates into CASSFEDRATDTQYF.

This clonotype has just a few counts. The genes are TRBV6-6 and TRBJ2-5; unclear D gene. V gave up 6 bases and J gave up 1 base, with 6 bases separating them. This CDR3 has 12 residues. Germline CDR1 is MNHNY and CDR2 is SVGAGI (reference sequence). This chain's CDR3 is CASSAAQETQYF. The CDR3 DNA sequence: TGTGCCAGCAGCGCCGCCCAAGAGACCCAGTACTTC.

This clonotype appeared many times. The chain combines TRBV7-2 with TRBJ1-5; D uncertain. Germline loops: CDR1 SGHTA, CDR2 FQGNSA. The length of the CDR3 is 14 residues. V was shortened by 1 base and J by 0 bases, with 4 bases between the two germline ends. The CDR3 sequence is CASSLDLSNQPQHF. The CDR3 DNA reads TGTGCCAGCAGCTTAGACCTTAGCAATCAGCCCCAGCATTTT. The full variable domain, its missing parts supplied by reference TRBV7-2 and TRBJ1-5, is GAGVSQSPSNKVTEKGKDVELRCDPISGHTALYWYRQSLGQGLEFLIYFQGNSAPDKSGLPSDRFSAERTGGSVSTLTIQRTQQEDSAVYLCASSLDLSNQPQHFGDGTRLSIL.

This clonotype was seen at least ten times. This chain links TRBV27 with TRBJ2-3, with 9 nucleotides matching TRBD1. Germline V lookup: CDR1 MNHEY, CDR2 SMNVEV (reference sequence). V shed 6 bases and J 8 bases; nucleotides not matched to a gene: 9. The length of the CDR3 is 14 residues. CDR3 amino acids: CASRTGQGWGTQYF. The CDR3 DNA reads as TGTGCCAGCAGGACGGGACAGGGCTGGGGTACGCAGTATTTT.

This clonotype was observed at least ten times. The gene calls are TRBV7-2 and TRBJ1-2; 7 bases are a match to TRBD1. The V segment lost 5 bases and the J segment 3 bases; nucleotides outside the gene matches: 9. CDR3 length: 15 amino acids. CDR1 is SGHTA and CDR2 is FQGNSA in the germline V gene. The CDR3 coding sequence is TGTGCCAGCAGCCGGACAGGCTCGCAGGACTATGGCTACACCTTC. Protein: CASSRTGSQDYGYTF.

This clonotype was detected ten times or more. The gene calls are TRBV4-2 and TRBJ2-3; D gene unclear. V was trimmed by 2 bases and J by 1 base, leaving 10 bases between them. Germline-derived CDR1 and CDR2 are LGHNA and YNFKEQ. The length of the CDR3 is 15 residues. CDR3 DNA sequence: TGTGCCAGCAGCCAACCTCATCAGGGCACAGATACGCAGTATTTT. It encodes CASSQPHQGTDTQYF.

This clonotype has ten or more counts. The J gene is TRBJ1-6, the V gene TRBV12-3 or TRBV12-4, with a possible D match to TRBD1 (5 bases). Between the trimmed V and J ends, which lost 6 bases and 13 bases, there was a span of 19 bases. The CDR3 is 14 amino acids. CDR3 sequence: CASRNSGTPKPLHF. For the CDR3, the DNA is TGTGCCAGCAGAAACTCCGGGACGCCGAAGCCCCTCCACTTT.

As concerns this clonotype: A much larger clone lies a single base off, so this may be a read error. The chain has TRBV6-1 and TRBJ1-2; the match to TRBD1 covers 9 bases. CDR3 size: 13 residues. The trim removed 6 bases at V and 4 bases at J, leaving 3 bases unmatched. The germline gives CDR1 MNHNS, CDR2 SASEGT. The CDR3 region is CASRGQGAYGYTF. The CDR3 region has the DNA TGTGCCAGCAGGGGACAGGGAGCCTATGGCTACACCTTC.

This chain links TRBV2 with TRBJ2-2; possible D gene TRBD2, 7 bases. CDR1 SNHLY and CDR2 FYNNEI come from the germline V gene. This CDR3 region has 15 residues. V was cut by 0 bases and J by 4 bases, with 9 bases left in between. CDR3 sequence reads: CASSEAGGRTGELFF. The CDR3 bases are TGTGCCAGCAGTGAAGCGGGGGGGCGCACCGGGGAGCTGTTTTTT.

There are a few counts of this clonotype. The chain has TRBV7-9 and TRBJ2-6, with D perhaps TRBD1 or TRBD2 (6 bases each). Germline CDR1 is SEHNR and CDR2 is FQNEAQ (reference sequence). V was shortened by 5 bases and J by 0 bases, with 11 bases between the two germline ends. This CDR3 is 16 amino acids long. The CDR3 nucleotides are TGTGCCAGCAGCGGTGGGGGGCCCTCTGGGGCCAACGTCCTGACTTTC. Translated, it gives CASSGGGPSGANVLTF.

Regarding this clonotype: This may arise from a read error, as a much more abundant clone is one base away. The CDR3 protein is CAGSQGAQGYTF. Here the CDR3 DNA reads TGTGCCGGCAGCCAGGGGGCGCAGGGCTACACCTTC. This rearrangement joins TRBV3-1 to TRBJ1-2, with 8 bases matching TRBD1. From germline, CDR1 is LGHDT and CDR2 YNNKEL (reference sequence). The CDR3 is 12 amino acids.

This clonotype was counted between two and nine times. The rearrangement links TRBV20-1 to TRBJ2-1; 7 bases map to TRBD1. The trim removed 0 bases at V and 4 bases at J, leaving 18 bases unmatched. Germline V gene lookup returns CDR1 DFQATT and CDR2 SNEGSKA (reference sequence). The CDR3 consists of 19 residues. CDR3 protein: CSARDKLLTTRGPYNEQFF. CDR3 nucleotide sequence: TGCAGTGCTAGAGATAAGTTGCTTACTACGAGGGGGCCGTACAATGAGCAGTTCTTC.

About this clonotype: A read error may explain this, as a much larger clone is one base away. The V gene is TRBV13, the J gene TRBJ2-7, with 8 positions matching TRBD1. Germline CDR1 PRHDT, CDR2 FYEKMQ (reference sequence). CDR3 length equals 17 residues. The CDR3 loop reads CASSFLTSGTGSCEQYF. CDR3 bases: TGTGCCAGCAGCTTTCTCACGTCCGGGACAGGCTCCTGCGAGCAGTACTTC.